This T cell receptor (beta chain) originates from a study of identifying expanded T cells in peripheral blood. Healthy donors had no documented immune events, such as infections, while sampled. V lost 2 bases and J 0 bases, leaving 7 bases between the germline ends. Germline V gene data show CDR1 as GTSNPN and CDR2 as SVGIG (reference sequence). The CDR3 spans 13 residues. The repertoire was sequenced with immunoSEQ multiplex PCR; TCRdb's copy has only in-frame clones and lacks some. The sample includes under 95,000 clones, 75% to 90% of them seen just once. The chain links TRBV30 to TRBJ1-1; D unresolved. Specimen: blood. This clonotype was sampled from a person aged 18 to 70 in good health. The CDR3 loop reads CAWSSGMNTEAFF. CDR3 bases: TGTGCCTGGAGTTCGGGGATGAACACTGAAGCTTTCTTT.